Listed below are T cell receptor beta chains from one sample, sequenced in a study of cytomegalovirus exposure and HLA in healthy donors. Some clones are missing from TCRdb's copy, which holds only in-frame ones; the method was immunoSEQ multiplex PCR. The table shows around 160,000 clones, with around four fifths occurring only once. The sequencing sample was made of PBMCs. These receptor sequences come from a male donor in good health and CMV-seropositive. CDR3s include the opening cysteine and the closing phenylalanine or tryptophan. The order of the fields is CDR3 protein, CDR3 DNA, V gene, clone size, D gene, J gene. D genes are given only for firm matches. Not every row has a clone size; where given, it reads once, few, many or a size class.

CDR3 protein: CASSHAGTGVIPNYGYTF
CDR3 DNA: TGTGCCAGCAGTCATGCCGGGACAGGGGTAATTCCTAACTATGGCTACACCTTC
V gene: TRBV7-2
clone size: NA
D gene: TRBD1
J gene: TRBJ1-2

CDR3 protein: CASSLPPSGGHEQYF
CDR3 DNA: TGTGCCAGCAGCTTACCCCCGAGCGGGGGGCACGAGCAGTACTTC
V gene: TRBV5-6
clone size: NA
D gene: TRBD2
J gene: TRBJ2-7

CDR3 protein: CASKTGLDNQPQHF
CDR3 DNA: TGTGCCAGTAAGACAGGGTTAGACAATCAGCCCCAGCATTTT
V gene: TRBV19
clone size: NA
D gene: TRBD1
J gene: TRBJ1-5

CDR3 protein: CASSFNREKLFF
CDR3 DNA: TGCGCCAGCAGCTTTAACAGGGAAAAACTGTTTTTT
V gene: TRBV5-1
clone size: NA
D gene: NA
J gene: TRBJ1-4

CDR3 protein: CASSGQGLETQYF
CDR3 DNA: TGCGCCAGCAGTGGTCAGGGTTTAGAGACCCAGTACTTC
V gene: TRBV10-1
clone size: NA
D gene: NA
J gene: TRBJ2-5

CDR3 protein: CAWSRSNQPQHF
CDR3 DNA: TGTGCCTGGAGTCGTAGCAATCAGCCCCAGCATTTT
V gene: TRBV30
clone size: NA
D gene: NA
J gene: TRBJ1-5

CDR3 protein: CASSLAGTQYF
CDR3 DNA: TGTGCCAGCAGCTTGGCAGGCACGCAGTATTTT
V gene: TRBV11-2
clone size: NA
D gene: NA
J gene: TRBJ2-3

CDR3 protein: CASSLVRGGHGELFF
CDR3 DNA: TGTGCCAGCAGCTTAGTTCGTGGGGGCCACGGGGAGCTGTTTTTT
V gene: TRBV11-2
clone size: few
D gene: NA
J gene: TRBJ2-2

CDR3 protein: CASSPQGSPSYEQYF
CDR3 DNA: TGTGCCAGCAGTCCCCAGGGGAGCCCTTCCTACGAGCAGTACTTC
V gene: TRBV6-6
clone size: NA
D gene: NA
J gene: TRBJ2-7

CDR3 protein: CASSASGGPYEQYF
CDR3 DNA: TGTGCCAGCAGCGCCTCAGGGGGCCCCTACGAGCAGTACTTC
V gene: TRBV9
clone size: NA
D gene: TRBD1
J gene: TRBJ2-7

CDR3 protein: CASSLMTGGPSNEQFF
CDR3 DNA: TGTGCCAGCAGCTTAATGACAGGGGGCCCCTCCAATGAGCAGTTCTTC
V gene: TRBV11-2
clone size: NA
D gene: TRBD1
J gene: TRBJ2-1

CDR3 protein: CASSEWTGGETDTQYF
CDR3 DNA: TGTGCCAGCAGTGAGTGGACCGGGGGGGAAACAGATACGCAGTATTTT
V gene: TRBV25-1
clone size: NA
D gene: TRBD2
J gene: TRBJ2-3

CDR3 protein: CASSVDSTGELFF
CDR3 DNA: TGTGCCAGCAGCGTCGACAGCACCGGGGAGCTGTTTTTT
V gene: TRBV5-4
clone size: NA
D gene: NA
J gene: TRBJ2-2

CDR3 protein: CASSLDRAGGKGDSPLHF
CDR3 DNA: TGTGCCAGCAGCTTAGATCGGGCCGGGGGGAAAGGGGATTCACCCCTCCACTTT
V gene: TRBV11-2
clone size: NA
D gene: NA
J gene: TRBJ1-6

CDR3 protein: CAIGPGETEAFF
CDR3 DNA: TGTGCCATCGGTCCAGGGGAGACTGAAGCTTTCTTT
V gene: TRBV10-3
clone size: few
D gene: NA
J gene: TRBJ1-1

CDR3 protein: CASSQTSGGNTQYF
CDR3 DNA: TGTGCCAGCAGCCAGACTAGCGGGGGAAATACGCAGTATTTT
V gene: TRBV4-2
clone size: NA
D gene: TRBD2
J gene: TRBJ2-3

CDR3 protein: CASSRRVSNQPQHF
CDR3 DNA: TGTGCCAGCAGCCGCAGGGTTAGCAATCAGCCCCAGCATTTT
V gene: TRBV6-7
clone size: few
D gene: NA
J gene: TRBJ1-5

CDR3 protein: CASSESAASAQETQYF
CDR3 DNA: TGCGCCAGCAGTGAATCCGCTGCGAGTGCCCAAGAGACCCAGTACTTC
V gene: TRBV25-1
clone size: NA
D gene: NA
J gene: TRBJ2-5

CDR3 protein: CASSLGGGGDTQYF
CDR3 DNA: TGTGCCAGCAGCTTAGGGGGGGGTGGGGATACGCAGTATTTT
V gene: TRBV7-2
clone size: once
D gene: TRBD2
J gene: TRBJ2-3

CDR3 protein: CASSSKQGASGANVLTF
CDR3 DNA: TGTGCCAGCAGCTCCAAACAGGGGGCCTCTGGGGCCAACGTCCTGACTTTC
V gene: TRBV5-4
clone size: NA
D gene: TRBD1
J gene: TRBJ2-6

CDR3 protein: CASSLGQGAGYGYTF
CDR3 DNA: TGTGCCAGCAGCTTAGGACAGGGGGCGGGCTATGGCTACACCTTC
V gene: TRBV9
clone size: NA
D gene: TRBD1
J gene: TRBJ1-2

CDR3 protein: CASSPAGPQRGYTF
CDR3 DNA: TGTGCCAGCAGCCCTGCGGGCCCTCAAAGGGGCTACACCTTC
V gene: TRBV5-4
clone size: NA
D gene: NA
J gene: TRBJ1-2

CDR3 protein: CASSQDLGGYQFF
CDR3 DNA: TGCGCCAGCAGCCAAGATCTCGGGGGGTATCAGTTTTTT
V gene: TRBV4-3
clone size: NA
D gene: NA
J gene: TRBJ1-4

CDR3 protein: CASGSVLDRGSNQPQHF
CDR3 DNA: TGTGCTAGTGGTTCCGTTTTGGACAGGGGTAGCAATCAGCCCCAGCATTTT
V gene: TRBV12-5
clone size: NA
D gene: TRBD1
J gene: TRBJ1-5

CDR3 protein: CASSPWESEREQYF
CDR3 DNA: TGTGCCAGCAGCCCGTGGGAGTCAGAGCGAGAGCAGTACTTC
V gene: TRBV7-9
clone size: NA
D gene: NA
J gene: TRBJ2-5

CDR3 protein: CASHPPGGGAVNEQFF
CDR3 DNA: TGTGCCAGCCACCCGCCGGGTGGGGGGGCAGTAAATGAGCAGTTCTTC
V gene: TRBV27
clone size: NA
D gene: NA
J gene: TRBJ2-1

CDR3 protein: CASSPRMEGLNTEAFF
CDR3 DNA: TGTGCCAGCAGCCCAAGGATGGAGGGCCTGAACACTGAAGCTTTCTTT
V gene: TRBV14
clone size: NA
D gene: NA
J gene: TRBJ1-1